The rows below give T cell receptor beta chains drawn from one sample of a study of blood T cell repertoires in COVID-19. Clones were read by immunoSEQ multiplex PCR, and TCRdb kept only the in-frame ones, dropping some. This table holds about 100,000 clones, 91% found once. Sequencing used peripheral blood. The receptors stem from a man aged 45-65 years with active COVID-19. Each CDR3 is given with its conserved first and last residue. D genes are given only for firm matches. Size is omitted from some rows. Given values are once, few, many or a class for expanded clones.

V gene	clone size	D gene	J gene	CDR3 protein	CDR3 DNA
TRBV6-5	-	-	TRBJ2-3	CASRPHSSAYTQYF	TGTGCCAGCAGGCCCCATAGTAGCGCATATACGCAGTATTTT
TRBV6-4	-	TRBD2	TRBJ2-1	CASSDSSSGGSSYNEQFF	TGTGCCAGCAGTGACTCGTCTAGCGGGGGCAGCTCCTACAATGAGCAGTTCTTC
TRBV5-4	-	TRBD1	TRBJ1-1	CASSGTGGGTEAFF	TGTGCCAGCAGCGGGACAGGGGGAGGCACTGAAGCTTTCTTT
TRBV12-5	-	-	TRBJ1-3	CASGFGGPRNTIYF	TGTGCTAGTGGTTTCGGGGGGCCGAGAAACACCATATATTTT
TRBV27	-	TRBD2	TRBJ2-3	CASSILGTSPSTDTQYF	TGTGCCAGCAGTATACTCGGGACTAGTCCTAGCACAGATACGCAGTATTTT
TRBV5-1	-	-	TRBJ2-3	CASSLGNEAGTDTQYF	TGCGCCAGCAGCTTGGGGAATGAGGCGGGCACAGATACGCAGTATTTT
TRBV6-6	-	-	TRBJ1-4	CASSVHQGNGLFF	TGTGCCAGCAGCGTTCATCAGGGGAATGGACTGTTTTTT
TRBV6-1	-	TRBD1	TRBJ1-2	CASSETKTGTGYGYTF	TGTGCCAGCAGTGAAACGAAGACAGGGACTGGCTATGGCTACACCTTC
TRBV7-2	-	-	TRBJ2-2	CASSTETGELFF	TGTGCCAGCAGCACCGAGACCGGGGAGCTGTTTTTT
TRBV5-1	-	-	TRBJ2-5	CASSLVVGGETQYF	TGCGCCAGCAGCTTGGTAGTCGGGGGAGAGACCCAGTACTTC
TRBV11-3	once	-	TRBJ2-1	CASSFRTIVYHEQFF	TGTGCCAGCAGCTTTCGGACAATAGTGTACCATGAGCAGTTCTTC
TRBV6-5	-	-	TRBJ1-1	CASSLGHPRDTEAFF	TGTGCCAGCAGTCTTGGACATCCACGGGACACTGAAGCTTTCTTT
TRBV10-2	once	-	TRBJ1-2	CASRGTTGGYGGYTF	TGCGCCAGCAGAGGAACTACAGGTGGATATGGTGGCTACACCTTC
TRBV7-9	-	TRBD2	TRBJ2-1	CASSPTLGTSGSIHNEQFF	TGTGCCAGCAGCCCCACACTCGGGACTAGCGGGAGTATCCACAATGAGCAGTTCTTC
TRBV2	-	TRBD1	TRBJ2-1	CASSGQGLRNEQFF	TGTGCCAGCAGTGGACAGGGCCTAAGGAATGAGCAGTTCTTC
TRBV5-1	once	TRBD2	TRBJ2-1	CASSLLIGAGVYNEQFF	TGCGCCAGCAGCTTGCTAATCGGAGCGGGAGTTTACAATGAGCAGTTCTTC
TRBV27	-	-	TRBJ2-3	CASSFKSDPRADTQYF	TGTGCCAGCAGTTTTAAATCGGACCCCAGGGCAGATACGCAGTATTTT
TRBV18	-	-	TRBJ2-1	CASSATWGDNEQFF	TGTGCCAGCTCAGCCACATGGGGAGACAATGAGCAGTTCTTC
TRBV7-9	-	-	TRBJ2-5	CASMAQEEETQYF	TGTGCCAGCATGGCCCAAGAGGAGGAGACCCAGTACTTC
TRBV15	once	TRBD2	TRBJ2-2	CATSRGGTSGTGELFF	TGTGCCACCAGCAGGGGGGGGACTAGCGGAACCGGGGAGCTGTTTTTT
TRBV2	-	TRBD2	TRBJ2-1	CASRDLGLAVQNEQFF	TGTGCCAGCAGGGACCTGGGACTAGCGGTACAAAATGAGCAGTTCTTC
TRBV11-3	-	-	TRBJ2-2	CASSLVLAMNTGELFF	TGTGCCAGCAGCTTAGTATTAGCCATGAACACCGGGGAGCTGTTTTTT
TRBV6-5	-	TRBD1	TRBJ1-3	CASSSGTGLGNTIYF	TGTGCCAGCAGTTCCGGGACAGGGTTAGGAAACACCATATATTTT
TRBV6-5	-	TRBD1	TRBJ1-5	CASSRDRGLETQHF	TGTGCCAGCAGCCGGGACAGGGGCCTTGAGACCCAGCATTTT
TRBV28	-	TRBD1	TRBJ1-1	CASRLQGDTEAFF	TGTGCCAGCAGGCTACAGGGGGACACTGAAGCTTTCTTT
TRBV19	once	-	TRBJ2-1	CASSRGLYNEQFF	TGTGCCAGTAGTCGTGGGCTATACAATGAGCAGTTCTTC
TRBV7-2	-	TRBD1	TRBJ1-3	CASSLTTGKTNTIYF	TGTGCCAGCAGCTTAACGACAGGGAAAACAAACACCATATATTTT
TRBV20-1	-	TRBD2	TRBJ2-1	CSASSLAVDRDEQFF	TGCAGTGCTAGTTCGCTAGCGGTAGATCGGGATGAGCAGTTCTTC
TRBV25-1	-	-	TRBJ2-2	CASSESGGVTGELFF	TGTGCCAGCAGTGAATCTGGGGGCGTCACCGGGGAGCTGTTTTTT
TRBV19	-	TRBD1	TRBJ1-1	CASRRQGLNTEAFF	TGTGCCAGTAGGCGACAGGGGCTGAACACTGAAGCTTTCTTT
TRBV6-6	-	TRBD2	TRBJ2-1	CASSSGLAGAYEQFF	TGTGCCAGCAGTTCCGGACTAGCGGGGGCCTATGAGCAGTTCTTC